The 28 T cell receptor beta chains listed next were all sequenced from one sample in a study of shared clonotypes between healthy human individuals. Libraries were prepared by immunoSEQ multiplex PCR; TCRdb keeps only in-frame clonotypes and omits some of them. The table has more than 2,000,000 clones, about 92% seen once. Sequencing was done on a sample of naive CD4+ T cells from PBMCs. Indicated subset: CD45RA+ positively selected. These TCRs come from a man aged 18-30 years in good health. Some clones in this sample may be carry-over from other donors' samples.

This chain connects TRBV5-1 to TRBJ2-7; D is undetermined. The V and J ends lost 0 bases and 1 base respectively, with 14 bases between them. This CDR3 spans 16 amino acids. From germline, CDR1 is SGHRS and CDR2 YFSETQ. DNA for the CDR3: TGCGCCAGCAGCTTGGGGCCACCTGCTATATCCTACGAGCAGTACTTC. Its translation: CASSLGPPAISYEQYF.

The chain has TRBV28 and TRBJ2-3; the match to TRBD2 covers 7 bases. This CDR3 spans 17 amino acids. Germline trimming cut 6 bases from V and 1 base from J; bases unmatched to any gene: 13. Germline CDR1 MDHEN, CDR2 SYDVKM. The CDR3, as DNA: TGTGCCAGCAGCTCCGCGGGGGTCCAATCCGGCACAGATACGCAGTATTTT. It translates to CASSSAGVQSGTDTQYF.

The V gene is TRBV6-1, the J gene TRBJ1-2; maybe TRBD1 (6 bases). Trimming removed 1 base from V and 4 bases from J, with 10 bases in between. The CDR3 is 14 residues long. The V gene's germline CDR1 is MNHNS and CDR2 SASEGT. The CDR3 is CASSEGGAIYGYTF. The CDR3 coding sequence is TGTGCCAGCAGTGAAGGGGGGGCGATCTATGGCTACACCTTC.

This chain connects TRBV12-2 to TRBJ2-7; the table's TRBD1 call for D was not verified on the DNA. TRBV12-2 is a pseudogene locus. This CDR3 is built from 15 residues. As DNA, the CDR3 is TGTGCAAGTCGCTTCTCGCAGGATGAACGCTACGAGCAGTACTTC. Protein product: CASRFSQDERYEQYF.

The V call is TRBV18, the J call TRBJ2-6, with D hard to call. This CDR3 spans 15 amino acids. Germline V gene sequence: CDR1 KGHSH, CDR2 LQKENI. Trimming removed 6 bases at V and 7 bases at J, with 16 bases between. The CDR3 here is CASSRTLLDANVLTF. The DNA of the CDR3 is TGTGCCAGCTCGCGGACCCTTTTGGATGCCAACGTCCTGACTTTC.

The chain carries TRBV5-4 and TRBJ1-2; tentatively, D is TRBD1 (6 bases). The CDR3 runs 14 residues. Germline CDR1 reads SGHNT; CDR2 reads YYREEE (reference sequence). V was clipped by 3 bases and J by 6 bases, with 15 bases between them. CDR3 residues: CASSSPPRGDGYTF. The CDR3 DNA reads TGTGCCAGCAGCTCCCCACCTAGGGGGGATGGCTACACCTTC. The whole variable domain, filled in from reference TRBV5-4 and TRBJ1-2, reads ETGVTQSPTHLIKTRGQQVTLRCSSQSGHNTVSWYQQALGQGPQFIFQYYREEENGRGNFPPRFSGLQFPNYSSELNVNALELDDSALYLCASSSPPRGDGYTFGSGTRLTVV.

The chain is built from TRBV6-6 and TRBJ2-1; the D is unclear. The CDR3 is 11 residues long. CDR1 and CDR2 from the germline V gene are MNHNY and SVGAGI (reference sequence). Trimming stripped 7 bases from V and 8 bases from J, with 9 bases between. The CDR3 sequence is CASTNEDEQFF. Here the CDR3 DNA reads TGTGCCAGCACTAACGAGGATGAGCAGTTCTTC.

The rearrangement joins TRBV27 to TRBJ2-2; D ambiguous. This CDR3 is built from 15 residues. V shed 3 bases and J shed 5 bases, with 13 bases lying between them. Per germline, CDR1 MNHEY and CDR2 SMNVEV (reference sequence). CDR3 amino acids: CASSLNTLWTGELFF. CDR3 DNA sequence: TGTGCCAGCAGTTTGAACACCCTCTGGACCGGGGAGCTGTTTTTT.

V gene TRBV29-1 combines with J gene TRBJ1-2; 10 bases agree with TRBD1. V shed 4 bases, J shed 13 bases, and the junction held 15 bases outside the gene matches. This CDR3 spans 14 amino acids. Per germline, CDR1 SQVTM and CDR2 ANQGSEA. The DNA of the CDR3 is TGCAGCGTTGGGTCCTCCGGGACAGGGGCCCCAGGCACCTTC. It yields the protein CSVGSSGTGAPGTF.

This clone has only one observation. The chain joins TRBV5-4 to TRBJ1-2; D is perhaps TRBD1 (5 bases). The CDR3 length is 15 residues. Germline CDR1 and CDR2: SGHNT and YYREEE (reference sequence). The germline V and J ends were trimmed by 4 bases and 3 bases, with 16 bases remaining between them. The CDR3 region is CASSARDGEYYGYTF. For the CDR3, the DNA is TGTGCCAGCAGCGCCCGGGACGGGGAGTACTATGGCTACACCTTC.

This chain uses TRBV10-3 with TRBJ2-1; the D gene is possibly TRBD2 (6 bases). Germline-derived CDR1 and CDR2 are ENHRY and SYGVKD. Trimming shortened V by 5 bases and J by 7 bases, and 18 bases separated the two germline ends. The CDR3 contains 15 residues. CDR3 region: CAISLADGPENEQFF. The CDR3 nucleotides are TGTGCCATCAGTTTAGCGGACGGCCCCGAGAATGAGCAGTTCTTC.

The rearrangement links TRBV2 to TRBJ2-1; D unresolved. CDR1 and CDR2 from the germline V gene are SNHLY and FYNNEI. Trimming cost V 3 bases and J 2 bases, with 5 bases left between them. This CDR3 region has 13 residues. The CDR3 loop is CASSEGPYNEQFF. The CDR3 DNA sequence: TGTGCCAGCAGTGAGGGTCCCTACAATGAGCAGTTCTTC.

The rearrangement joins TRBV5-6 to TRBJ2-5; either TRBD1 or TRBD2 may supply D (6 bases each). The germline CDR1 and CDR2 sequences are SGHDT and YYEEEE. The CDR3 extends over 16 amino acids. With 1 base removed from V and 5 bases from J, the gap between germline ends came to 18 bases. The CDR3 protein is CASSLLGRGPWETQYF. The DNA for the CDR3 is TGTGCCAGCAGCTTGTTGGGCCGGGGGCCCTGGGAGACCCAGTACTTC.

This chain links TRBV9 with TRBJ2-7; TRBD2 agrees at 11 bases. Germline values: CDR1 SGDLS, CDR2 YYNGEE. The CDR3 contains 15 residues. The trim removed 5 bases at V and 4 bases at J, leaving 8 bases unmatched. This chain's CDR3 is CASSELAGGGYEQYF. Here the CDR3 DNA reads TGTGCCAGCAGTGAGCTAGCGGGAGGAGGTTACGAGCAGTACTTC.

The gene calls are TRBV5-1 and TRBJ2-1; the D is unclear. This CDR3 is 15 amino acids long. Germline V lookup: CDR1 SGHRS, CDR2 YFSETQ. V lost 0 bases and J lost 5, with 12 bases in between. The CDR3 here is CASSLVSPRDNEQFF. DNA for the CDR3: TGCGCCAGCAGCTTGGTTAGTCCCCGAGACAATGAGCAGTTCTTC.

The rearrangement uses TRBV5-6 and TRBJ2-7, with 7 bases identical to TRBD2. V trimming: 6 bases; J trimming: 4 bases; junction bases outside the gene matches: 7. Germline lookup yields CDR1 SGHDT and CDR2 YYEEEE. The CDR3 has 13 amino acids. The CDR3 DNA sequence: TGTGCCAGCACCGTTGGCGGGAGATACGAGCAGTACTTC. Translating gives CASTVGGRYEQYF.

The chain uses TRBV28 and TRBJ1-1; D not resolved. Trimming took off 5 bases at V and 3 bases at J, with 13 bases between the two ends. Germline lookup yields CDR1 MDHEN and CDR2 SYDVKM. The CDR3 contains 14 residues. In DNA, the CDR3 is TGTGCCAGCAGTCCCCCCTACGGGGACACTGAAGCTTTCTTT. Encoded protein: CASSPPYGDTEAFF. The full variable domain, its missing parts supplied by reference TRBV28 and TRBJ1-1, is DVKVTQSSRYLVKRTGEKVFLECVQDMDHENMFWYRQDPGLGLRLIYFSYDVKMKEKGDIPEGYSVSREKKERFSLILESASTNQTSMYLCASSPPYGDTEAFFGQGTRLTVV.

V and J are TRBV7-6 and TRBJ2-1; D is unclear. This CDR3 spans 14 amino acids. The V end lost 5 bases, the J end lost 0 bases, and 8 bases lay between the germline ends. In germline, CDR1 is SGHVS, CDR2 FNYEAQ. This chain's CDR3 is CASSLLSSYNEQFF. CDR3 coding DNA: TGTGCCAGCAGCCTACTTAGCTCCTACAATGAGCAGTTCTTC.

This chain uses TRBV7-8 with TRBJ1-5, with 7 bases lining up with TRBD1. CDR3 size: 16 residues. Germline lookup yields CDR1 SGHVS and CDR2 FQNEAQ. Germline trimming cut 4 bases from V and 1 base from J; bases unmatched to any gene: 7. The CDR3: CASSWARGGSNQPQHF. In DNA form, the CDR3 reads TGTGCCAGCAGCTGGGCCAGGGGGGGGAGCAATCAGCCCCAGCATTTT.

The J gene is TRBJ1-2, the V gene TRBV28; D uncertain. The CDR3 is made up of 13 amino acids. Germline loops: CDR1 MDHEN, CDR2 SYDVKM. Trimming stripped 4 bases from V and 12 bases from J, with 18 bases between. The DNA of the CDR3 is TGTGCCAGCAGTTCCGGCCCCCAAGCTGCTCACACCTTC. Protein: CASSSGPQAAHTF.

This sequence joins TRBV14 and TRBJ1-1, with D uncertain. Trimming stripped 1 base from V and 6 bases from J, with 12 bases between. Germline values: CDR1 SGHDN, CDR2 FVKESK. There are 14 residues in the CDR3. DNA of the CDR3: TGTGCCAGCAGCCAAGTTCGTAGAAGCGCTGAAGCTTTCTTT. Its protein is CASSQVRRSAEAFF.

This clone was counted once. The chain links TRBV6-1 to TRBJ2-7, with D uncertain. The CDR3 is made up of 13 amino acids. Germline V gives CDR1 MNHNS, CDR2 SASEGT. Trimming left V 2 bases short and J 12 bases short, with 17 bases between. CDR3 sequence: CASSEPADPKGYF. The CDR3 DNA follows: TGTGCCAGCAGTGAACCCGCAGACCCTAAAGGGTACTTC.

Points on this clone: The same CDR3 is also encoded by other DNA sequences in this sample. CDR3 bases: TGTGCCAGTAGCCTACGAAATGAGCAGTTCTTC. Translating gives CASSLRNEQFF. The rearrangement links TRBV19 to TRBJ2-1; D gene unclear. In germline, CDR1 is LNHDA, CDR2 SQIVND (reference sequence). The CDR3 is 11 amino acids. Trimming took off 6 bases at V and 7 bases at J, with 7 bases between the two ends.

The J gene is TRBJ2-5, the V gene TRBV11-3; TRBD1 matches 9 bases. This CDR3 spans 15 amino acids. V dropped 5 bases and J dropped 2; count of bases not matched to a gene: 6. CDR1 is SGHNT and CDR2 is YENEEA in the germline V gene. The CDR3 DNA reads TGTGCCAGCAGCGGAGGACAGGGGCCACAAGAGACCCAGTACTTC. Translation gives CASSGGQGPQETQYF.

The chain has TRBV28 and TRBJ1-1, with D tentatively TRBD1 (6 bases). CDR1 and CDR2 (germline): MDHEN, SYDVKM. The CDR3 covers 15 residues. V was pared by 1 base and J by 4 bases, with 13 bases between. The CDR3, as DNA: TGTGCCAGCAGTTTATTTCAGGGGTGGGGCACTGAAGCTTTCTTT. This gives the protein CASSLFQGWGTEAFF. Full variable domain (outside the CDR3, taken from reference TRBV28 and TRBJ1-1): DVKVTQSSRYLVKRTGEKVFLECVQDMDHENMFWYRQDPGLGLRLIYFSYDVKMKEKGDIPEGYSVSREKKERFSLILESASTNQTSMYLCASSLFQGWGTEAFFGQGTRLTVV.

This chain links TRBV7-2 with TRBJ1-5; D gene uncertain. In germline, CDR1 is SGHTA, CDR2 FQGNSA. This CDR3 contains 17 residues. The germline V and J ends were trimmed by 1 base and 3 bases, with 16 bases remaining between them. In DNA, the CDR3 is TGTGCCAGCAGCTTAGTTGGTTCGGCCGGTTACAATCAGCCCCAGCATTTT. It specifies CASSLVGSAGYNQPQHF. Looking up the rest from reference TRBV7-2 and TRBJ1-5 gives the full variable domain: GAGVSQSPSNKVTEKGKDVELRCDPISGHTALYWYRQSLGQGLEFLIYFQGNSAPDKSGLPSDRFSAERTGGSVSTLTIQRTQQEDSAVYLCASSLVGSAGYNQPQHFGDGTRLSIL.

CDR3 DNA sequence: TGTGCCAGCAGTGAAGCGAATGGCTACACCTTC. The encoded protein is CASSEANGYTF. The chain carries TRBV2 and TRBJ1-2; D uncertain. V was pared by 0 bases and J by 6 bases, with 2 bases between. The CDR3 spans 11 residues. CDR1 is SNHLY and CDR2 is FYNNEI in the germline V gene.

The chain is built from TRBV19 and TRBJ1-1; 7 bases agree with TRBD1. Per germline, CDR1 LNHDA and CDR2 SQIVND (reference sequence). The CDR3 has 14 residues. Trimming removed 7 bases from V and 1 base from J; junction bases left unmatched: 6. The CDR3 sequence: CASIPDRQNTEAFF. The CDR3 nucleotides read TGTGCCAGTATCCCGGACAGGCAGAACACTGAAGCTTTCTTT.